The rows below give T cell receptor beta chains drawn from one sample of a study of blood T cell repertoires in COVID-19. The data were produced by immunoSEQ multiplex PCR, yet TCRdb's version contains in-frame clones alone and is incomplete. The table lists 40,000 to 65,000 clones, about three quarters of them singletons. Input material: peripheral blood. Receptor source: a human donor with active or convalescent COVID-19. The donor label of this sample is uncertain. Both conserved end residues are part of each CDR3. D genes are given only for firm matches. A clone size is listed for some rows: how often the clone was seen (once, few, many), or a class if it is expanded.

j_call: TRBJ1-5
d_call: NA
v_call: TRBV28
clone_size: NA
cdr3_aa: CASSLRGRVQPQHF
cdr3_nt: TGTGCCAGCAGTTTAAGAGGGAGGGTCCAGCCCCAGCATTTT

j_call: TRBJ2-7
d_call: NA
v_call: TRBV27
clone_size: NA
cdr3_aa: CASSFWGPDGQQYF
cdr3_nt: TGTGCCAGCAGTTTTTGGGGGCCCGACGGGCAGCAGTACTTC

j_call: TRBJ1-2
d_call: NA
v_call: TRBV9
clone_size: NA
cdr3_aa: CASSTITLGRGYTF
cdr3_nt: TGTGCCAGCAGCACAATCACTTTGGGGAGGGGCTACACCTTC

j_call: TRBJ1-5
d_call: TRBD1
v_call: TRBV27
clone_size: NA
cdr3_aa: CASSTRTGGDFQHF
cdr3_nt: TGTGCCAGCAGTACGAGGACAGGGGGCGATTTCCAGCATTTT

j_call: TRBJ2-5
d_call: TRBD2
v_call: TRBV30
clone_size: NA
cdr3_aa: CAWSGPLAGGTQETQYF
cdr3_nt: TGTGCCTGGAGCGGCCCTCTAGCGGGAGGAACCCAAGAGACCCAGTACTTC

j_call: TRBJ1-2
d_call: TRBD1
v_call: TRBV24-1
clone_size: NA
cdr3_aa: CATSERQGPNYGYTF
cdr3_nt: TGTGCCACCAGTGAGCGACAGGGACCTAACTATGGCTACACCTTC

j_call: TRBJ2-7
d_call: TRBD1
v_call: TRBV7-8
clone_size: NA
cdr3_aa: CASSPQTGPAYEQYF
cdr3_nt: TGTGCCAGCAGCCCTCAGACAGGGCCCGCCTACGAGCAGTACTTC

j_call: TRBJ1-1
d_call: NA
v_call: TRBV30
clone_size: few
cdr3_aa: CAWSKGVGWNTEAFF
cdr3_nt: TGTGCCTGGAGTAAGGGGGTTGGTTGGAACACTGAAGCTTTCTTT

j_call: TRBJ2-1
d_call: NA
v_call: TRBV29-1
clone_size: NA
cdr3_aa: CSVDASSGSYNEQFF
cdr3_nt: TGCAGCGTTGACGCGAGCTCAGGCTCCTACAATGAGCAGTTCTTC

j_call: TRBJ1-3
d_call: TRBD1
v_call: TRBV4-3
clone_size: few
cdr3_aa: CASSQDRGPGNTIYF
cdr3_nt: TGCGCCAGCAGCCAAGACAGGGGGCCTGGAAACACCATATATTTT